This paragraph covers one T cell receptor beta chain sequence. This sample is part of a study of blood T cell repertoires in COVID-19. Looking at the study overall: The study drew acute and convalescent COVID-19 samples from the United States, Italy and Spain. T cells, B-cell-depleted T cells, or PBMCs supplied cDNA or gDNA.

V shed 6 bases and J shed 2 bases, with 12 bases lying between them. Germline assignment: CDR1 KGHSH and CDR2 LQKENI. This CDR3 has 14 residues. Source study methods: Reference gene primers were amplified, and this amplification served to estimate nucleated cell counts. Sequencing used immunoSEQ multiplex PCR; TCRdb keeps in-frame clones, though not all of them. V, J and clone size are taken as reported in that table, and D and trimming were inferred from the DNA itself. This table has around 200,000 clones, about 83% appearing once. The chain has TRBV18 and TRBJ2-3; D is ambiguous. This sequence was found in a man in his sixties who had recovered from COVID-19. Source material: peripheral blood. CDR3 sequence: CASSIEQNTDTQYF. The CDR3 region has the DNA TGTGCCAGCTCTATCGAACAGAACACAGATACGCAGTATTTT. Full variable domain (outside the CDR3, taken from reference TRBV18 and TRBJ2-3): NAGVMQNPRHLVRRRGQEARLRCSPMKGHSHVYWYRQLPEEGLKFMVYLQKENIIDESGMPKERFSAEFPKEGPSILRIQQVVRGDSAAYFCASSIEQNTDTQYFGPGTRLTVL.